This T cell receptor (beta chain) originates from a study of T cells in Graves' hyperthyroidism and ophthalmopathy. Study-wide results and limits: Most clonotypes that expanded in the thyroid above 0.001 also showed up in blood.

The CDR3 length is 16 residues. V shed 2 bases and J 8 bases; nucleotides not matched to a gene: 13. Germline V gene sequence: CDR1 MDHEN, CDR2 SYDVKM. This clonotype was seen only a few times. Its antigen is still unknown. The source material, RNA transcripts, was used to amplify TCR beta CDR3 regions. An initial round of RT-PCR targeting the TCR CDR3 relied on the HTBI primer set. TCRdb redid the calling of the multiplex PCR reads with MiXCR, one entry per CDR3 protein. The sample yields roughly 700,000 distinct CDR3 sequences, around 13% seen once. Based on clinical symptoms, serum thyroxine and TRAb, thyroid ultrasound and orbital computed tomography, diagnoses were reached.

Sequenced: blood. The clonotype comes from a woman aged 18-29 years with Graves' hyperthyroidism. The chain couples TRBV28 to TRBJ1-2; 8 bases match TRBD1. CDR3 region: CASSLAGTGLPRGYTF. As DNA, the CDR3 is TGTGCCAGCAGTTTAGCCGGGACAGGACTTCCTCGGGGCTACACCTTC.